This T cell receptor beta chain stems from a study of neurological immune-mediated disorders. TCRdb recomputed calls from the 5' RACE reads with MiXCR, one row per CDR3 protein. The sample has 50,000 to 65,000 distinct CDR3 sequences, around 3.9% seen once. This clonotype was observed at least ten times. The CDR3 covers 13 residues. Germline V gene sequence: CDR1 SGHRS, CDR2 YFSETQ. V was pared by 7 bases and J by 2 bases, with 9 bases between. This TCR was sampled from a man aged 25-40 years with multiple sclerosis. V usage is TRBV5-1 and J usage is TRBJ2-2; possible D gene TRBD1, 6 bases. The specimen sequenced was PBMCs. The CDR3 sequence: CASRTDNTGELFF. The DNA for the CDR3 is TGCGCCAGCCGGACAGATAACACCGGGGAGCTGTTTTTT.